This T cell receptor (beta chain) is from a study of T-cell memory formation after mild COVID-19. Study-wide results and limits: Contracting CD8+ clones were enriched in EMRA, CD4+ mainly in CM and EM. Day 15 to 85 contractors were CD4/CD8 balanced; later expanders leaned CD4+. Pre-infection memory already had some responding clones, implying cross-reactive memory joined.

One entry per CDR3 protein results from TCRdb running MiXCR on the 5' RACE reads. Among about 400,000 distinct CDR3 sequences, 20% to 30% were seen once, and the ten largest hold roughly 8.7%. On this clonotype itself: Its antigen remains unidentified.

This sequence originates from an adult woman who had mild COVID-19 (a few samples of this study predate the infection). Cell type and time point are not known. Material for sequencing was PBMCs or a T cell subset sorted from them (not recorded which).

CDR3 nucleotide sequence: TGTGCCACCAGTGAACGGGTCTACAATGAGCAGTTCTTC. It specifies CATSERVYNEQFF. This chain uses TRBV24-1 with TRBJ2-1; unclear D gene. Germline V gene lookup returns CDR1 KGHDR and CDR2 SFDVKD. The CDR3 sequence is 13 residues long. V shed 4 bases and J shed 3 bases, with 6 bases lying between them.